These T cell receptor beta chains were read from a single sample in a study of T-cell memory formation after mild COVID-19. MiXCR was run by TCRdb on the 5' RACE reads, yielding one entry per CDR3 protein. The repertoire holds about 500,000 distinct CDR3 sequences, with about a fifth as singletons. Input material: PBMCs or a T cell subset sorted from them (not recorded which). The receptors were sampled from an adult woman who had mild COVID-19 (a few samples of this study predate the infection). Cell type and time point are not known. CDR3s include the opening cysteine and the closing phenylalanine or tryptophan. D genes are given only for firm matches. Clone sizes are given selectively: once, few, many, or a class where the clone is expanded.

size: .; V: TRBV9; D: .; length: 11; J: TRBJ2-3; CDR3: CASNNTDTQYF; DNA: TGTGCCAGCAATAACACAGATACGCAGTATTTT
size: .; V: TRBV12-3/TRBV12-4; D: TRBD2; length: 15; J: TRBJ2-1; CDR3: CASTLAGPLNNEQFF; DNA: TGTGCCAGCACACTAGCGGGGCCTCTTAACAATGAGCAGTTCTTC
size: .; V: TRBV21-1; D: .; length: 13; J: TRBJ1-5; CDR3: CASSKGSNQPQHF; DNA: TGTGCCAGCAGCAAAGGAAGCAATCAGCCCCAGCATTTT
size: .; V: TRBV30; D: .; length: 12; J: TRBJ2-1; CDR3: CAWSVLGYEQFF; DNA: TGTGCCTGGAGTGTACTGGGGTATGAGCAGTTCTTC
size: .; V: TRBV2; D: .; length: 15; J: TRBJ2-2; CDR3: CATTTGTETTGELFF; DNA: TGTGCCACCACGACCGGAACAGAGACCACCGGGGAGCTGTTTTTT
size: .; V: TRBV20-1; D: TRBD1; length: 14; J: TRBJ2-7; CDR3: CSAREGQGPYEQYF; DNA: TGCAGTGCTAGAGAGGGACAGGGTCCCTACGAGCAGTACTTC
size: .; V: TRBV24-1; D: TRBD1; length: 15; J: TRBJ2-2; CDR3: CATRQGVPDTGELFF; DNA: TGTGCCACCAGACAGGGGGTTCCGGACACCGGGGAGCTGTTTTTT
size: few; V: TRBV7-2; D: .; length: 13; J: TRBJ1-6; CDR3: CASSLPRQTPLHF; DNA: TGTGCCAGCAGCCTCCCCAGGCAAACCCCCCTCCACTTT
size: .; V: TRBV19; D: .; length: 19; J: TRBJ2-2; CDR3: CASRIRRDTSLRNTGELFF; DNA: TGTGCCAGTAGGATTCGCCGGGACACAAGCCTGCGAAACACCGGGGAGCTGTTTTTT
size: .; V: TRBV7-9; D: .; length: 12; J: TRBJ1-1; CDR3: CASSLSTGEAFF; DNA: TGTGCCAGCAGCTTATCGACAGGTGAAGCTTTCTTT
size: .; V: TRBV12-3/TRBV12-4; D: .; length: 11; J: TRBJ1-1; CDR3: CASIVNSEAFF; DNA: TGTGCCAGCATCGTAAACAGTGAAGCTTTCTTT
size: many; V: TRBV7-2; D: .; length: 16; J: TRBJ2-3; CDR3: CASSLLLRALADTQYF; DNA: TGTGCCAGCAGCCTCCTTTTGCGGGCGCTTGCAGATACGCAGTATTTT
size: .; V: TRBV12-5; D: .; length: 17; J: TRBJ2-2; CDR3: CASGLATGTHITGELFF; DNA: TGTGCTAGTGGTTTGGCCACCGGGACTCACATCACCGGGGAGCTGTTTTTT
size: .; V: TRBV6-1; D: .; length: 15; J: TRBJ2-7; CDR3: CASSEEAVYVYEQYF; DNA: TGTGCCAGCAGTGAAGAGGCAGTCTATGTCTACGAGCAGTACTTC
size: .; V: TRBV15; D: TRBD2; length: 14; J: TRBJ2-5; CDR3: CATSTLAVQETQYF; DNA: TGTGCCACCAGCACACTAGCGGTCCAAGAGACCCAGTACTTC
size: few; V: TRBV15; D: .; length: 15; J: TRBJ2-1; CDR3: CATSRDGAGADEQFF; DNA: TGTGCCACCAGCAGAGATGGGGCAGGGGCGGATGAGCAGTTCTTC
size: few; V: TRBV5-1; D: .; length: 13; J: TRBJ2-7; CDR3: CASSWHAGDEQYF; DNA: TGCGCCAGCAGCTGGCATGCAGGTGACGAGCAGTACTTC
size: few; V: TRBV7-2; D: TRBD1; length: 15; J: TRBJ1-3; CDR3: CASSPYRGQGNTIYF; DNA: TGTGCCAGCAGCCCATACAGGGGGCAAGGAAACACCATATATTTT
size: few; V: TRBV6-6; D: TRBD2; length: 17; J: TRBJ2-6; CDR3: CASSLRLAGSGANVLTF; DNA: TGTGCCAGCAGTTTACGACTAGCGGGGTCTGGGGCCAACGTCCTGACTTTC
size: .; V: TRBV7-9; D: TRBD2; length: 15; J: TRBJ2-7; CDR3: CASSLARGGTYEQYF; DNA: TGTGCCAGCAGCTTAGCGCGGGGGGGAACCTACGAGCAGTACTTC
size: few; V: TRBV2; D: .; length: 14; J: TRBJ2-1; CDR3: CASTVAPVYNEQFF; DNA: TGTGCCAGCACTGTAGCGCCGGTCTACAATGAGCAGTTCTTC
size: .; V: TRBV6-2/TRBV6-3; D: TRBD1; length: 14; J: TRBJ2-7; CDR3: CASIPRDRVYEQYF; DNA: TGTGCCAGCATTCCCCGGGACAGGGTCTACGAGCAGTACTTC
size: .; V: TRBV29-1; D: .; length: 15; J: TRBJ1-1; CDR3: CSVDIDKGMDTEAFF; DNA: TGCAGCGTTGATATAGACAAGGGGATGGACACTGAAGCTTTCTTT
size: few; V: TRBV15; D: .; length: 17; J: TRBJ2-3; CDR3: CATSRVNRVRGTDTQYF; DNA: TGTGCCACCAGCAGAGTTAACAGGGTCAGGGGCACAGATACGCAGTATTTT
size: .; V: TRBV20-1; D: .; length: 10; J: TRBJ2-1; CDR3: CSARWSEQFF; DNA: TGCAGTGCCAGATGGAGTGAGCAGTTCTTC
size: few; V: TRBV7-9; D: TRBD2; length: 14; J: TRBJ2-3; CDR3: CASSSSGSEDTQYF; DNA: TGTGCCAGCAGCTCTAGCGGGAGTGAAGATACGCAGTATTTT
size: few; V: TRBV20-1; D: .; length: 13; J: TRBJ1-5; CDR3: CSAVRDNYRTQHF; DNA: TGCAGTGCTGTACGGGATAACTACAGGACCCAGCATTTT
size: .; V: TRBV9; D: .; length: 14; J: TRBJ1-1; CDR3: CASSVGQTNTEAFF; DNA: TGTGCCAGCAGCGTAGGACAGACGAACACTGAAGCTTTCTTT
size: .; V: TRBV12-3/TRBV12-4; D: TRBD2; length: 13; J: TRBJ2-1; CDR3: CASSQLADNEQFF; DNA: TGTGCCAGCAGCCAACTAGCGGACAATGAGCAGTTCTTC
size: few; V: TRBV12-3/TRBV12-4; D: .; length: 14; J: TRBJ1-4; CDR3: CASNRRSSGEKLFF; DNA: TGTGCCAGCAACCGCAGGTCTAGTGGTGAAAAACTGTTTTTT
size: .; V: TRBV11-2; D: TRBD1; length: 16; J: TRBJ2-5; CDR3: CASSGTTGGRGETQYF; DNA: TGTGCCAGCAGCGGAACGACAGGGGGACGGGGAGAGACCCAGTACTTC
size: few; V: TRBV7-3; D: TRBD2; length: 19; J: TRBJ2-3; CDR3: CASSLTGPTSGVSTDTQYF; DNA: TGTGCCAGCAGCTTAACGGGCCCGACTAGCGGGGTATCAACAGATACGCAGTATTTT
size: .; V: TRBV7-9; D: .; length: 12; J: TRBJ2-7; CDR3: CASRRADYEQYF; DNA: TGTGCCAGCAGGCGGGCCGACTACGAGCAGTACTTC
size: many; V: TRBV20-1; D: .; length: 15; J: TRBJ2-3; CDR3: CSARDRRSVKDTQYF; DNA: TGCAGTGCTAGAGACCGACGATCTGTGAAAGATACGCAGTATTTT
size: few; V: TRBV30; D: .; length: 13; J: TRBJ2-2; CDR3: CAWIQQYTGELFF; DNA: TGTGCCTGGATACAGCAGTACACCGGGGAGCTGTTTTTT
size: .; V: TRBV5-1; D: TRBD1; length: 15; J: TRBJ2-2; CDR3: CASSLGDSYTGELFF; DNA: TGCGCCAGCAGCTTGGGGGACAGCTACACCGGGGAGCTGTTTTTT
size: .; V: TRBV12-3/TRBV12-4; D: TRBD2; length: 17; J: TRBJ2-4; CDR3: CASSLTGGRRAKNIQYF; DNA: TGTGCCAGCAGTTTGACGGGAGGGCGTAGGGCCAAAAACATTCAGTACTTC
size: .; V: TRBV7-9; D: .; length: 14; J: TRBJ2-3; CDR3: CASSPPRTRDTQYF; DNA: TGTGCCAGCAGCCCCCCCCGGACTCGTGATACGCAGTATTTT
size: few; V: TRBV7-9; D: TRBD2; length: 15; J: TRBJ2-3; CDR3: CASSHGLAGKDTQYF; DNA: TGTGCCAGCAGCCACGGACTAGCGGGTAAAGATACGCAGTATTTT
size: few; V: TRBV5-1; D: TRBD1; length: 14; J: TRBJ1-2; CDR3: CASSLEGASYGYTF; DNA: TGCGCCAGCAGCTTGGAGGGGGCGAGCTATGGCTACACCTTC
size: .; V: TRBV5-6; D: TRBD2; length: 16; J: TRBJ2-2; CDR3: CASSHLAGGLTGELFF; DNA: TGTGCCAGCAGCCACCTAGCGGGGGGACTCACCGGGGAGCTGTTTTTT
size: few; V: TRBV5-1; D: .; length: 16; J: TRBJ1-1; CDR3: CASSLVRAHQNTEAFF; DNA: TGCGCCAGCAGCTTGGTTAGGGCGCACCAGAACACTGAAGCTTTCTTT
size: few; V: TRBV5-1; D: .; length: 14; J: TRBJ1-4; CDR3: CASGPGVSNEKLFF; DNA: TGCGCCAGCGGCCCAGGGGTCTCGAATGAAAAACTGTTTTTT
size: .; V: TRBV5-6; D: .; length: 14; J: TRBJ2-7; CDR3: CASSWGPNPYEQYF; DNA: TGTGCCAGCAGCTGGGGACCGAATCCATACGAGCAGTACTTC
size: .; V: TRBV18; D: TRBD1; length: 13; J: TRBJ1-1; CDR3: CASSGQGPAEAFF; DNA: TGTGCCAGTTCGGGACAGGGCCCCGCTGAAGCTTTCTTT
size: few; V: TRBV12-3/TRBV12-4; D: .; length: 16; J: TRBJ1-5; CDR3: CASSTEAGAGNQPQHF; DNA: TGTGCCAGCAGTACAGAGGCGGGGGCAGGCAATCAGCCCCAGCATTTT